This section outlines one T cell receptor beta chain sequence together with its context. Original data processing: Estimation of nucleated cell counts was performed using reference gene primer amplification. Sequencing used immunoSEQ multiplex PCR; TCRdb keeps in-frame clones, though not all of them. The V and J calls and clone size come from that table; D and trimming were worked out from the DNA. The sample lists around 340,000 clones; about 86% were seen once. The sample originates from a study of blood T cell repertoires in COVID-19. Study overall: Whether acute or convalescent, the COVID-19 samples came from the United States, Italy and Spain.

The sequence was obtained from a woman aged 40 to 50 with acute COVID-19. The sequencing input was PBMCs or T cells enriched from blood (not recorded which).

In nucleotides, the CDR3 is TGTGCCAGCAGTAACCCACAGGTTAATGGCTACACCTTC. Amino acids: CASSNPQVNGYTF. The chain combines TRBV25-1 with TRBJ1-2; D may be TRBD1 (5 bases). The CDR3 covers 13 residues. CDR1 is MGHDK and CDR2 is SYGVNS in the germline V gene. The V end was cut by 5 bases, the J end by 6 bases, with 13 bases between.